One T cell receptor (beta chain) is described in this entry. The CDR3 extends over 16 amino acids. CDR1 MNHNS and CDR2 SASEGT come from the germline V gene. The V end was cut by 4 bases, the J end by 0 bases, with 16 bases between. Library construction for TCR beta used iRepertoire HTBI primers and Arm-PCR of CDR3 regions. TCRdb reanalysed the multiplex PCR reads using MiXCR and keeps one entry per CDR3 protein. Of 420,000 or so distinct CDR3 sequences listed, around 20% are singletons. The time point was: persistent/refractory GD, antithyroid drugs over 5 years with positive TRAb. Extracted PBMC RNA gave rise to the TCR library. The data were obtained in a study of regulatory T cells in long-lasting Graves disease.

The rearrangement links TRBV6-1 to TRBJ2-7; D is possibly TRBD1 (5 bases). The material sequenced was peripheral blood mononuclear cells (PBMCs), taken when the disease was refractory, from a patient treated with antithyroid drugs. The sequence derives from a female donor with Graves disease. CDR3: CASSGPSRQGSYEQYF. The CDR3 nucleotides read TGTGCCAGCAGTGGGCCCTCGCGTCAGGGCTCCTACGAGCAGTACTTC.